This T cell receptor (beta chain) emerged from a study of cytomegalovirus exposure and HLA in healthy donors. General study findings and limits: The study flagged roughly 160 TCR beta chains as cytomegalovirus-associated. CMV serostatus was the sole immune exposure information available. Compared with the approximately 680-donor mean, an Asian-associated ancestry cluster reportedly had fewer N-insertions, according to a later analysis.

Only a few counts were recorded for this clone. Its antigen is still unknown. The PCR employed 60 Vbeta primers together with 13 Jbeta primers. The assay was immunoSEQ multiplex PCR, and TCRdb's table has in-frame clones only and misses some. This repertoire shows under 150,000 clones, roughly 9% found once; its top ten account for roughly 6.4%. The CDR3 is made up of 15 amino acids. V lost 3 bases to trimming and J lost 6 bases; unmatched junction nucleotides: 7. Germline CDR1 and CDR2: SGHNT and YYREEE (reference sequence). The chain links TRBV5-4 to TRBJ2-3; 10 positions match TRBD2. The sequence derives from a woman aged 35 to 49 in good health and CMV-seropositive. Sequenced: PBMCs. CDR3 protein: CASSSTSGDPDTQYF. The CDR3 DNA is TGTGCCAGCAGCTCTACTAGCGGGGACCCGGATACGCAGTATTTT.